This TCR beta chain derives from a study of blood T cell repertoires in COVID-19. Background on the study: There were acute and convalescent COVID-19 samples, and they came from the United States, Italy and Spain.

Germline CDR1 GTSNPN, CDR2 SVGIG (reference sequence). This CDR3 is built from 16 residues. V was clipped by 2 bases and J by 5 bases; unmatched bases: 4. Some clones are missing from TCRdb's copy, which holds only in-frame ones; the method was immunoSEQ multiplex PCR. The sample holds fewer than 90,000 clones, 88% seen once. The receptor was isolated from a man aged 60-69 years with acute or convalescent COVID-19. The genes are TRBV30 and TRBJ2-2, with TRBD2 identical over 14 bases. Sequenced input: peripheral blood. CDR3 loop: CAWSRTSGGRTGELFF. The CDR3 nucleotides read TGTGCCTGGAGTCGGACTAGCGGGGGGCGGACCGGGGAGCTGTTTTTT.